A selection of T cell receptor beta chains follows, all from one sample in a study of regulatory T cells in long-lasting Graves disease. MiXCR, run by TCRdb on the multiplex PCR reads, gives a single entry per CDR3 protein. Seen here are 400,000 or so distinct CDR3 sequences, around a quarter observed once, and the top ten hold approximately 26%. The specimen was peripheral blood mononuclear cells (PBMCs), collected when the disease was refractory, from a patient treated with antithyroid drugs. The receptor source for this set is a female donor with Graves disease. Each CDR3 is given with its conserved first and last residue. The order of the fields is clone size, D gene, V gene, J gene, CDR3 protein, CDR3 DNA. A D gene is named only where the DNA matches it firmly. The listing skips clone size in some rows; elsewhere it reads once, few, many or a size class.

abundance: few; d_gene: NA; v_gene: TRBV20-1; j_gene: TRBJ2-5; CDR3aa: CSARVAGKETQYF; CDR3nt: TGCAGTGCTAGAGTAGCCGGGAAAGAGACCCAGTACTTC
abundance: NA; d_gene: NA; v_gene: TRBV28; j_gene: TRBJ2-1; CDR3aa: CASSEVGFSYNEQFF; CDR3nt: TGTGCCAGCAGTGAAGTAGGGTTCTCCTACAATGAGCAGTTCTTC
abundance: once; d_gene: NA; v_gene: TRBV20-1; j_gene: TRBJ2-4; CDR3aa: CSAEGPSGTAWFF; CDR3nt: TGCAGTGCGGAGGGGCCTTCCGGGACTGCATGGTTCTTC
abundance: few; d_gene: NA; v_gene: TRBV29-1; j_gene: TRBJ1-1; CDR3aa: CSATLGGGNTEAFF; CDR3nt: TGCAGCGCCACCTTAGGGGGTGGGAACACTGAAGCTTTCTTT
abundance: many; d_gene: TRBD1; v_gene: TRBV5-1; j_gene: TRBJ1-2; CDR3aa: CASSLAVGTANYGYTF; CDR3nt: TGCGCCAGCAGCTTGGCCGTGGGGACAGCTAACTATGGCTACACCTTC
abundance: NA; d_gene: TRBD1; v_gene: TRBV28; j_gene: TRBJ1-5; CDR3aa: CASRKDRAPISPQHF; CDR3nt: TGTGCCAGCAGGAAGGACAGGGCTCCGATTTCGCCCCAGCATTTT
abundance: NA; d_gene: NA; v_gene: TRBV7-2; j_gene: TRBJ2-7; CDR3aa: CASTFSAGGEQYF; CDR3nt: TGTGCCAGCACCTTCTCCGCGGGTGGCGAGCAGTACTTC
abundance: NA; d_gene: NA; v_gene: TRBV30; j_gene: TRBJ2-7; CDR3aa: CAWNREPNEQYF; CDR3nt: TGTGCCTGGAACAGGGAGCCTAACGAGCAGTACTTC
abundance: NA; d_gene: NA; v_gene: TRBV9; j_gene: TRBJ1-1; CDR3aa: CASSVILVDRTRSTEAFF; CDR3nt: TGTGCCAGCAGCGTAATCCTCGTAGATAGGACCCGGTCCACTGAAGCTTTCTTT
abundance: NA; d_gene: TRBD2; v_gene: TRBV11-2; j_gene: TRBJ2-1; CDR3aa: CASSSHSGRASNEQFF; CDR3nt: TGTGCCAGCAGCTCACATAGCGGGAGGGCCTCCAATGAGCAGTTCTTC
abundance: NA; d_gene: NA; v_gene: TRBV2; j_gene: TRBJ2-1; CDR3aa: CASSFPAGNEQFF; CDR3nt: TGTGCCAGCAGCTTCCCAGCCGGAAATGAGCAGTTCTTC
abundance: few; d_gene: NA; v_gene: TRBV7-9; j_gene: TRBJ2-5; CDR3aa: CASSLGPTGPETQYF; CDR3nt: TGTGCCAGCAGCTTAGGCCCCACCGGACCGGAGACCCAGTACTTC
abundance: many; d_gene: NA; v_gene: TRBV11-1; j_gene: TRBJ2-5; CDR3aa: CASRGQETQYF; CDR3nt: TGTGCCAGCAGGGGGCAAGAGACCCAGTACTTC
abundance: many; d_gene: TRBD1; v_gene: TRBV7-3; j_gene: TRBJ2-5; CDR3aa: CASGRTGEETQYF; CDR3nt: TGTGCCAGCGGCAGGACAGGGGAAGAGACCCAGTACTTC
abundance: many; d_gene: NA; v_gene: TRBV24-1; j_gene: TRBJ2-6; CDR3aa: CATSDNTGANVLTF; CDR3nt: TGTGCCACCAGTGATAATACTGGGGCCAACGTCCTGACTTTC
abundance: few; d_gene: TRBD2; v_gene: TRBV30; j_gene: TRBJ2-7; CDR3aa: CAWSHGVLASEQYF; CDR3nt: TGTGCCTGGAGTCATGGTGTACTAGCGAGCGAGCAGTACTTC
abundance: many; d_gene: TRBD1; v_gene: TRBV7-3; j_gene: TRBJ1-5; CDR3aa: CASSLDREQPQHF; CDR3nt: TGTGCCAGCAGCTTAGACAGGGAGCAGCCCCAGCATTTT
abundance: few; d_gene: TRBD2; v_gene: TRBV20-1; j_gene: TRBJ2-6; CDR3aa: CSAIWGGNTGANVLTF; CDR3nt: TGCAGTGCTATCTGGGGGGGAAATACCGGGGCCAACGTCCTGACTTTC
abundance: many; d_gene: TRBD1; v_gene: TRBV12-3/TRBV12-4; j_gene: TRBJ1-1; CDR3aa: CASRYQGAADTEAFF; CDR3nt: TGTGCCAGCAGATACCAGGGGGCGGCGGACACTGAAGCTTTCTTT
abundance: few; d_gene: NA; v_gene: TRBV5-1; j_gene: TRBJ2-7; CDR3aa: CASSFDPGASYEQYF; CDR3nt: TGCGCCAGCAGCTTCGATCCGGGAGCAAGCTACGAGCAGTACTTC
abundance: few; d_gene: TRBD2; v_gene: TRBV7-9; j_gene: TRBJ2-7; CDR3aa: CASSLAGTSGNYEQYF; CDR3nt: TGTGCCAGCAGCTTAGCCGGGACTAGCGGGAACTACGAGCAGTACTTC
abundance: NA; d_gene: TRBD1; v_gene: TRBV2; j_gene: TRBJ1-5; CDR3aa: CASSEGQGFNQPQHF; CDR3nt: TGTGCCAGCAGTGAAGGACAGGGGTTTAATCAGCCCCAGCATTTT
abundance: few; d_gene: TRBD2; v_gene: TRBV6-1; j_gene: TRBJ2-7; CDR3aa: CASSPRKIAGRLSYEQYF; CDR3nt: TGTGCCAGCAGTCCGCGGAAGATAGCGGGACGCCTCTCCTACGAGCAGTACTTC
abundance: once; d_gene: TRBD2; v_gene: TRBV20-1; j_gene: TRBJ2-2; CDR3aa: CSARAAGRANTGELFF; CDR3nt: TGCAGTGCTAGAGCCGCCGGGAGGGCGAACACCGGGGAGCTGTTTTTT
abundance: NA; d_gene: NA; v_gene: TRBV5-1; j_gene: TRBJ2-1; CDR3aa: CASSLFYSPYNEQFF; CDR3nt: TGCGCCAGCAGCTTGTTTTATAGCCCATACAATGAGCAGTTCTTC
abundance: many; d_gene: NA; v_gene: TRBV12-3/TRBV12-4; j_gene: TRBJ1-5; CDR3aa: CASQGNSNQPQHF; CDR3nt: TGTGCCAGCCAGGGTAATAGCAATCAGCCCCAGCATTTT
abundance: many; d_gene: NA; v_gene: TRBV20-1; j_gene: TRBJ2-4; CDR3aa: CSATRQGLAKNIQYF; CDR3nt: TGCAGTGCCACCCGACAGGGACTAGCCAAAAACATTCAGTACTTC
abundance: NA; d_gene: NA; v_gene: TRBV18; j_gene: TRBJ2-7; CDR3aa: CASSPLLEQGHEQYF; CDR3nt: TGTGCCAGCTCACCTTTATTGGAACAGGGTCACGAGCAGTACTTC
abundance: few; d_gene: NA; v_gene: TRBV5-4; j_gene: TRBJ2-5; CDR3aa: CASSLGQGPQETQYF; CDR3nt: TGTGCCAGCAGCTTGGGCCAGGGGCCCCAAGAGACCCAGTACTTC
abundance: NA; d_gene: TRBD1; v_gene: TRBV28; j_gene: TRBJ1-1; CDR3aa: CASSGTGSTTEAFF; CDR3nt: TGTGCCAGCTCCGGGACAGGGAGTACCACTGAAGCTTTCTTT
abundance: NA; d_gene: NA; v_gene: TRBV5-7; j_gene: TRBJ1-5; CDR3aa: CASSLAGGKVRQPQHF; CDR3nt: TGTGCCAGCAGCTTGGCAGGAGGAAAGGTCCGACAGCCCCAGCATTTT
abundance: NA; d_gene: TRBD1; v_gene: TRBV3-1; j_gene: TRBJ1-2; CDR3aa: CASSLKPQGALHYGYTF; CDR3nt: TGTGCCAGCAGCCTCAAACCCCAGGGGGCGCTCCACTATGGCTACACCTTC
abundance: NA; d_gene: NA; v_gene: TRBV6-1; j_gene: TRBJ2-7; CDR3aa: CASSPGPYNYEQYF; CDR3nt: TGTGCCAGCAGTCCAGGGCCCTACAACTACGAGCAGTACTTC
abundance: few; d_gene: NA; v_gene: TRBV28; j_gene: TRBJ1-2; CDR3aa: CASSGPRVGDYGYTF; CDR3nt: TGTGCCAGCAGTGGACCGAGGGTGGGGGACTATGGCTACACCTTC
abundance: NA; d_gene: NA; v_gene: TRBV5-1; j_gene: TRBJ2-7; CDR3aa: CASSMTDFPSYEQYF; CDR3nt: TGCGCCAGCAGCATGACCGATTTTCCCTCCTACGAGCAGTACTTC
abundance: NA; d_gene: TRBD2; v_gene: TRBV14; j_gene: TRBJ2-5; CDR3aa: CASSQEKLAGGGQETQYF; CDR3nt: TGTGCCAGCAGCCAAGAAAAACTAGCGGGAGGAGGTCAAGAGACCCAGTACTTC
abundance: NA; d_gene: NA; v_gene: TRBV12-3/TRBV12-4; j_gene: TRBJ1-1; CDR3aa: CASSLSNWNTEAFF; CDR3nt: TGTGCCAGCAGTCTTTCGAACTGGAACACTGAAGCTTTCTTT
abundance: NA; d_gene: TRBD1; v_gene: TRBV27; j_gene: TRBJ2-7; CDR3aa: CASSFSDRAGGYEQYF; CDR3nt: TGTGCCAGCAGTTTTTCCGACAGGGCCGGCGGCTACGAGCAGTACTTC
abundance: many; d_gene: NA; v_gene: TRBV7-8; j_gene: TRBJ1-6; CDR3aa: CASSLSSSYNSPLHF; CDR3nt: TGTGCCAGCAGTCTATCCAGCTCCTATAATTCACCCCTCCACTTT
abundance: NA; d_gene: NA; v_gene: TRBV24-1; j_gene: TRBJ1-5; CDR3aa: CATGEGVQPQHF; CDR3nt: TGTGCCACCGGGGAGGGGGTACAGCCCCAGCATTTT
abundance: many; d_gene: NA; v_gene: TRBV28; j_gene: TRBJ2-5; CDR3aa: CASIGGGSQETQYF; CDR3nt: TGTGCCAGCATCGGGGGCGGGAGCCAAGAGACCCAGTACTTC
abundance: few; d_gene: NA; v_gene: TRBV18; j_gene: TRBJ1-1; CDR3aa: CASSQDVGAAEAFF; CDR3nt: TGTGCCAGCTCACAGGACGTAGGGGCGGCTGAAGCTTTCTTT
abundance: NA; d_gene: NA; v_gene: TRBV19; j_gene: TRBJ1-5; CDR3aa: CASRTIEESILIPQHF; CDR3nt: TGTGCCAGTAGAACTATCGAGGAATCGATTTTGATCCCCCAGCATTTT
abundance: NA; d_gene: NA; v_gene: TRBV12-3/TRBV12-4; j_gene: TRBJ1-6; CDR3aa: CASSSLGGHSPLHF; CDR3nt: TGTGCCAGCAGTTCGCTGGGGGGGCATTCACCCCTCCACTTT